This paragraph reports one T cell receptor beta chain. The antigen is undetermined. The ends were cut back, 0 bases at V and 1 base at J, with 12 bases in the middle. This CDR3 spans 16 amino acids. Germline lookup yields CDR1 LGHNA and CDR2 YNFKEQ. TCRdb independently ran MiXCR on the reads; one entry per CDR3 protein. Counted here are 100,000 to 150,000 distinct CDR3 sequences, around 32% occurring once; the ten biggest clones make up about 54%. The data stem from a study of T cell repertoires in cytomegalovirus infection. Study-level background: CMV epitopes, recently identified HLA-C-restricted and well-studied HLA-B-restricted, were used. Signatures in public TCR beta sequences pointed to both CMV infection and matching HLA type. Notes on the study in general: Carriage of CMV together with the relevant HLA was identifiable through cumulative public TCR beta family frequency.

The TCR was taken from a human donor in good health (CMV status not recorded). Some clones in this sample may be carry-over from other donors' samples. The rearrangement joins TRBV4-2 to TRBJ2-5, with D perhaps TRBD2 (7 bases). Sequencing was performed on CD8+ T cells from cultured PBMCs, taken from culture after CMV antigen stimulation. The DNA for the CDR3 is TGTGCCAGCAGCCAAGAAGGAGGGGGGGGCCAAGAGACCCAGTACTTC. Encoded protein: CASSQEGGGGQETQYF.